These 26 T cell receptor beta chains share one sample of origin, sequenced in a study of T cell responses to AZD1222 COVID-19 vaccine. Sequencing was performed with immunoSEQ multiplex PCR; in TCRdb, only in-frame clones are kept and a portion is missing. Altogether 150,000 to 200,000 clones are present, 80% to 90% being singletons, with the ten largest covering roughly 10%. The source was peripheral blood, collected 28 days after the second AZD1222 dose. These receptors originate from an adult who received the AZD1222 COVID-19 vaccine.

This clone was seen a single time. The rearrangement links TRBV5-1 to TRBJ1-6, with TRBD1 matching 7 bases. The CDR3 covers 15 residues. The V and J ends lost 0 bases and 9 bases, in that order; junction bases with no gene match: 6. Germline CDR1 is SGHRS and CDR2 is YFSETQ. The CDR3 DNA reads TGCGCCAGCAGCTTGGGGCAGGGGGAACTTTCACCCCTCCACTTT. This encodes CASSLGQGELSPLHF.

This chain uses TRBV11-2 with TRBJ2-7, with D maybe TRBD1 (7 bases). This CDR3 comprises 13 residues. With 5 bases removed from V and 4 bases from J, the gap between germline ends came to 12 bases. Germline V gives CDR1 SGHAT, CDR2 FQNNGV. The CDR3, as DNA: TGTGCCAGCAGCCGTCCAGGGGGGTACGAGCAGTACTTC. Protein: CASSRPGGYEQYF.

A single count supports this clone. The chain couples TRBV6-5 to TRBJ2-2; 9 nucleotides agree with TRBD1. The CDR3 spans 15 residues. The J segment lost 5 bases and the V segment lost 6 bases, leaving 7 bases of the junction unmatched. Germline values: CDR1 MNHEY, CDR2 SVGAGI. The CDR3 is CASRSLTGGTGELFF. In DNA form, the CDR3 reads TGTGCCAGCAGAAGTTTGACAGGGGGGACCGGGGAGCTGTTTTTT.

The CDR3 loop reads CASSVLAGLSYEQYF. DNA for the CDR3: TGTGCCAGCAGCGTACTAGCGGGTCTATCCTACGAGCAGTACTTC. The genes are TRBV6-4 and TRBJ2-7; 9 bases line up with TRBD2. Germline V gives CDR1 MRHNA, CDR2 SNTAGT. The CDR3 has 15 residues. After removal of 6 bases from V and 1 base from J, the junction contained 7 bases not matched to a gene.

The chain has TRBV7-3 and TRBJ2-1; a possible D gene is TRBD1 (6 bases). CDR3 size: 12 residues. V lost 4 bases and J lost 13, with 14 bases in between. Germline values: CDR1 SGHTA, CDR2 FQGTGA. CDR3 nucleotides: TGTGCCAGCAGCTCGATTAACAGGGTACAGTTCTTC. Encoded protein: CASSSINRVQFF.

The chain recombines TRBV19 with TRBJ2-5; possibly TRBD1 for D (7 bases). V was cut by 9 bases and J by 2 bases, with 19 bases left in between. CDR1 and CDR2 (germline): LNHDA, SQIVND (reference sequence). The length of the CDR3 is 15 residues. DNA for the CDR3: TGTGCCAGCGGGACAGCGGGTGGGTTTCAAGAGACCCAGTACTTC. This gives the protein CASGTAGGFQETQYF.

CDR3 sequence: CASSFSEDTGVQETQYF. In DNA form, the CDR3 reads TGCGCCAGCAGCTTCAGTGAGGATACAGGGGTTCAGGAGACCCAGTACTTC. This chain uses TRBV5-1 with TRBJ2-5, with TRBD1 identical over 7 bases. The ends lost 2 bases at V and 5 bases at J; junction bases unmatched: 15. This CDR3 comprises 17 residues. Germline assignment: CDR1 SGHRS and CDR2 YFSETQ.

DNA for the CDR3: TGCGCCAGCATTACCACAGGGCGCCATGGCTACACCTTC. It encodes CASITTGRHGYTF. V usage is TRBV10-1 and J usage is TRBJ1-2; perhaps TRBD1 as D (6 bases). The CDR3 has 13 amino acids. V dropped 7 bases and J dropped 6 bases, with 15 bases sitting between them. The germline gives CDR1 WNHNN, CDR2 SYGVQD (reference sequence).

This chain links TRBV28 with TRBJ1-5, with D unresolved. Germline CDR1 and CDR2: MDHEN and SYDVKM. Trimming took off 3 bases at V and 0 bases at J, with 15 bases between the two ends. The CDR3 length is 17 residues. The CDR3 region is CASSLVLTASSNQPQHF. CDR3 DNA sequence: TGTGCCAGCAGTTTGGTCTTAACGGCCTCTAGCAATCAGCCCCAGCATTTT.

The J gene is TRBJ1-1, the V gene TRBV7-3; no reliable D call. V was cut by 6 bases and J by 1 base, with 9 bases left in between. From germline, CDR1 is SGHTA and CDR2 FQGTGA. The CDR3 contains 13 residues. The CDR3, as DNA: TGTGCCAGCAGGGGAAGGGCGAACACTGAAGCTTTCTTT. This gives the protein CASRGRANTEAFF.

Here the CDR3 reads CASSVATSGGSTDTQYF. DNA for the CDR3: TGTGCCAGCAGCGTAGCGACTAGCGGGGGGTCCACAGATACGCAGTATTTT. This chain connects TRBV9 to TRBJ2-3; 13 bases are a match to TRBD2. J gave up 2 bases and V 0 bases, and 3 bases lay outside the gene matches. Germline assignment: CDR1 SGDLS and CDR2 YYNGEE. The CDR3 is made up of 17 amino acids.

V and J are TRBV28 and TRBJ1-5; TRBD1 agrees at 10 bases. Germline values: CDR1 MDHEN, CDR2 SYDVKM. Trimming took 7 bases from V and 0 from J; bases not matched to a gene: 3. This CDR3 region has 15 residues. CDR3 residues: CASIGQGGSNQPQHF. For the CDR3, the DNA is TGTGCCAGCATCGGACAGGGGGGTAGCAATCAGCCCCAGCATTTT.

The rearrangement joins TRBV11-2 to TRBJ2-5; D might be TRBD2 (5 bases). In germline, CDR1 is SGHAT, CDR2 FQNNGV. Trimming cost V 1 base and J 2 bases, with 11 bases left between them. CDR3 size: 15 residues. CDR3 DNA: TGTGCCAGCAGCTTAGTTGCTAGCTTTCAAGAGACCCAGTACTTC. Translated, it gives CASSLVASFQETQYF.

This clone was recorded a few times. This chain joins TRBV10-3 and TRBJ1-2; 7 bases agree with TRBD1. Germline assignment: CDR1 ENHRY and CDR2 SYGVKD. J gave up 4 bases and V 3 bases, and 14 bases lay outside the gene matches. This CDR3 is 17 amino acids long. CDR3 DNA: TGTGCCATCAGTGACGCCGGGACAGAAGGAACTGTCTATGGCTACACCTTC. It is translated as CAISDAGTEGTVYGYTF.

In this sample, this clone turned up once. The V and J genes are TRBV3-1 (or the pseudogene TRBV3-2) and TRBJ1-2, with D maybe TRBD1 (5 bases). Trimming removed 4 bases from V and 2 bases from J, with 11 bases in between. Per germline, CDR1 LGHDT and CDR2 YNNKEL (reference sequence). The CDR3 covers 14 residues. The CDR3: CASSLEGYNYGYTF. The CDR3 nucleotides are TGTGCCAGCAGCCTGGAGGGGTACAACTATGGCTACACCTTC.

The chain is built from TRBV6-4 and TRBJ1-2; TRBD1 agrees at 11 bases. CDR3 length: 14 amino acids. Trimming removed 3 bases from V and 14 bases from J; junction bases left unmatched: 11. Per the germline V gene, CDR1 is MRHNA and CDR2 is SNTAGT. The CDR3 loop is CASSDGRTGGSQTF. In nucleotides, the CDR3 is TGTGCCAGCAGTGATGGGAGGACAGGGGGCTCACAGACCTTC.

The chain's CDR3 is CASGFYNEQFF. The CDR3 region has the DNA TGTGCCAGCGGATTTTACAATGAGCAGTTCTTC. The J gene is TRBJ2-1, the V gene TRBV12-3 or TRBV12-4; D unresolved. The V end was cut by 8 bases, the J end by 4 bases, with 6 bases between. This CDR3 spans 11 amino acids.

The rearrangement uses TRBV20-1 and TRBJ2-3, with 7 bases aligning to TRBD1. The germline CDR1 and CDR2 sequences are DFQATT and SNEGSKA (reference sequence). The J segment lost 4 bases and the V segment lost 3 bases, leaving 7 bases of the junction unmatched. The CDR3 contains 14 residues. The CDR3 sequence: CSASLAGTADTQYF. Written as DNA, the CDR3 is TGCAGTGCTAGTTTGGCCGGGACAGCAGATACGCAGTATTTT.

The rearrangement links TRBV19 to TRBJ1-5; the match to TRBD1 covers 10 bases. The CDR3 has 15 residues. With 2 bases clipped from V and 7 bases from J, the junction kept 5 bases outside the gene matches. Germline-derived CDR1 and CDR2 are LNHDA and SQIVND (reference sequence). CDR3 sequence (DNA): TGTGCCAGTAGTATACCCTCGGACAGGGGGCAGCCCCAGCATTTT. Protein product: CASSIPSDRGQPQHF.

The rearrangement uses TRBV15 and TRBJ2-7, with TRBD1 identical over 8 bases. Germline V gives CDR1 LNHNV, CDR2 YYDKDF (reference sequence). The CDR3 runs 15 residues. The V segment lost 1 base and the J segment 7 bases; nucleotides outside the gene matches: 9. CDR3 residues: CATSRVLQGAREQYF. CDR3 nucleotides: TGTGCCACCAGCAGAGTATTGCAGGGGGCGCGTGAGCAGTACTTC.

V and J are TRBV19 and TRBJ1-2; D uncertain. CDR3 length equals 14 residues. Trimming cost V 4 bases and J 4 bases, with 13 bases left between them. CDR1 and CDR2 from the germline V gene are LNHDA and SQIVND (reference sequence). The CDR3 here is CASSSPGLSYGYTF. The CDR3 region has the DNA TGTGCCAGTAGTAGCCCCGGGTTGTCCTATGGCTACACCTTC.

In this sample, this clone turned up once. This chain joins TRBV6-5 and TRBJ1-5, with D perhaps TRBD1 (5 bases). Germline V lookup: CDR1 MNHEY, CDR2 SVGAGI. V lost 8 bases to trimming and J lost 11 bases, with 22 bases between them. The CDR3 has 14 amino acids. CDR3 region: CASRPGTVLLAQHF. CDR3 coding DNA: TGTGCCAGCCGACCCGGGACGGTTTTGTTGGCCCAGCATTTT.

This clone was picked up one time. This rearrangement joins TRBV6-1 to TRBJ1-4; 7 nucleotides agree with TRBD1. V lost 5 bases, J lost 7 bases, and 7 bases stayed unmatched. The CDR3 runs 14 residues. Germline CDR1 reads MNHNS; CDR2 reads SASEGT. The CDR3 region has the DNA TGTGCCAGCAGTTATTTCCGGGACAGTGAAAAACTGTTTTTT. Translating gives CASSYFRDSEKLFF.

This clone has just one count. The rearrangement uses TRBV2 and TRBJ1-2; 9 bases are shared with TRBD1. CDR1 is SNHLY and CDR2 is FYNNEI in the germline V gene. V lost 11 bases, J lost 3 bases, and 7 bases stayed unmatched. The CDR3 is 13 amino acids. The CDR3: CAGRQGEDYGYTF. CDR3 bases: TGTGCCGGTCGACAGGGGGAGGACTATGGCTACACCTTC.

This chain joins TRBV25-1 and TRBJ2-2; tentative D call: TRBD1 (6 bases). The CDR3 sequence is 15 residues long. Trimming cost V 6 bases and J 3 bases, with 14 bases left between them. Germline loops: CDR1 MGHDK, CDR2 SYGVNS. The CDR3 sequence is CASRDDRLDTGELFF. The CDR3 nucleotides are TGTGCCAGCAGAGACGACAGGTTGGACACCGGGGAGCTGTTTTTT.

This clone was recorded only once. CDR3 region: CAWSVDNQETQYF. CDR3 in DNA: TGTGCCTGGAGTGTGGACAATCAAGAGACCCAGTACTTC. This rearrangement joins TRBV30 to TRBJ2-5; D possibly corresponds to TRBD1 (5 bases). The V gene's germline CDR1 is GTSNPN and CDR2 SVGIG (reference sequence). The CDR3 runs to 13 residues. V lost 0 bases to trimming and J lost 2 bases, with 7 bases between them.